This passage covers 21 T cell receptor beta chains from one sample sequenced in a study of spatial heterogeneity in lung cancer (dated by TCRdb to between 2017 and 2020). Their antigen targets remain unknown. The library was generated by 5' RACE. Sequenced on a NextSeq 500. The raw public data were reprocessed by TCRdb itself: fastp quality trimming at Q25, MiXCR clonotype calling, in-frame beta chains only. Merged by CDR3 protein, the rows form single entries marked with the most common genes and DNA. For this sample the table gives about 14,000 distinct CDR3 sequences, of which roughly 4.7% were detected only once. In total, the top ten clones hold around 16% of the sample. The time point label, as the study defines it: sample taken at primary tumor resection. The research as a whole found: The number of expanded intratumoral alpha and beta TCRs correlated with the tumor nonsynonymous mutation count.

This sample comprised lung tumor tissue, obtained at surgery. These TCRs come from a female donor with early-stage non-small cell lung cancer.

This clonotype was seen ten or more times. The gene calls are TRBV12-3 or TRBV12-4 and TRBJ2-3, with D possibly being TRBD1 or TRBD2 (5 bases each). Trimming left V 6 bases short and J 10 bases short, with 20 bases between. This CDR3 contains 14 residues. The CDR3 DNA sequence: TGTGCCAGCAGGATCGGGACCCAGGGAAGTTCGCAGTATTTT. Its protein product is CASRIGTQGSSQYF.

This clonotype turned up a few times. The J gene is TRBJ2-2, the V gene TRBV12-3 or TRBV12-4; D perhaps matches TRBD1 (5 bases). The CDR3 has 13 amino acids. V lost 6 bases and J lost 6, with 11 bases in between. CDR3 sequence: CASSQQEAGELFF. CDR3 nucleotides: TGTGCCAGCAGCCAACAGGAAGCCGGGGAGCTGTTTTTT.

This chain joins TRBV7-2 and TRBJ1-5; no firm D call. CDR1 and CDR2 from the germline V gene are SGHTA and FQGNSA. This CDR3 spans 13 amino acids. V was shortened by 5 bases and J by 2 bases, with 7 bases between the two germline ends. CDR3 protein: CASSGQGNQPQHF. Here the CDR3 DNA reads TGTGCCAGCAGCGGGCAGGGCAATCAGCCCCAGCATTTT.

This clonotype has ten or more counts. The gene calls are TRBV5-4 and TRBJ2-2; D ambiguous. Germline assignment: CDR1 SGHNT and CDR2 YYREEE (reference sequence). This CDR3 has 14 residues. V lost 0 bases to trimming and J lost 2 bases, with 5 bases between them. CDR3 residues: CASSLDTNTGELFF. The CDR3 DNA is TGTGCCAGCAGCTTGGACACCAACACCGGGGAGCTGTTTTTT.

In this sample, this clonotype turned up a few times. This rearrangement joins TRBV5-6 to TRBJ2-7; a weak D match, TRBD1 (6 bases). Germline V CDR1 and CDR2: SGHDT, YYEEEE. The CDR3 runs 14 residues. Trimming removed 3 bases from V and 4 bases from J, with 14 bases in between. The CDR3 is CASSWEQGSYEQYF. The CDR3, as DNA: TGTGCCAGCAGCTGGGAACAGGGTTCTTACGAGCAGTACTTC.

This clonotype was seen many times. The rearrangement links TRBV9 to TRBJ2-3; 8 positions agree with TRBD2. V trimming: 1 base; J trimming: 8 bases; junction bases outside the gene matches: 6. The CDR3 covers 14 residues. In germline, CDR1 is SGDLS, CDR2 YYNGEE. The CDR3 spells CASSVSGGAPTQYF. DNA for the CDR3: TGTGCCAGCAGCGTATCCGGGGGGGCACCTACGCAGTATTTT.

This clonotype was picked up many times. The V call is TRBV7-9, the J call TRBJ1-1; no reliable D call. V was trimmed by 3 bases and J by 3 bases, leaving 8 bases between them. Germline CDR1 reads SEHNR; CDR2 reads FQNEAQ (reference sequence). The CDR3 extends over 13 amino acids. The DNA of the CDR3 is TGTGCCAGCAGCTTTTCCGACTACACTGAAGCTTTCTTT. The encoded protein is CASSFSDYTEAFF.

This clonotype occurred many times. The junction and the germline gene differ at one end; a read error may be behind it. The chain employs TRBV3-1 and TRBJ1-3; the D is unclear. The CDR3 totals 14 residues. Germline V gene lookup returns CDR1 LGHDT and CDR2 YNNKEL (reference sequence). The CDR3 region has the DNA TGTGCCAGCAGCCAACCTCGGGCTGGGAACACCATATATTTT. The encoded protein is CASSQPRAGNTIYF.

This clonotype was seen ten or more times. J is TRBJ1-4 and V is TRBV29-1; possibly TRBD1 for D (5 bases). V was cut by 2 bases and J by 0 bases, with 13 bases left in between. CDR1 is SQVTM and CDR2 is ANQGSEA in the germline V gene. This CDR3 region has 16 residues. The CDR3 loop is CSVEPFRGATNEKLFF. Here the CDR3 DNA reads TGCAGCGTTGAACCCTTCCGGGGGGCAACTAATGAAAAACTGTTTTTT.

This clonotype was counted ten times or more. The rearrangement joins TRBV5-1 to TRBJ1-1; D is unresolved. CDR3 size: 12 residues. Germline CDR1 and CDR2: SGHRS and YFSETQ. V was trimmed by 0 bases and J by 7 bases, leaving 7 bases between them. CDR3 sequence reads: CASSLGVSEAFF. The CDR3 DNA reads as TGCGCCAGCAGCTTGGGGGTCAGTGAAGCTTTCTTT.

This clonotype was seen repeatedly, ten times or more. As DNA, the CDR3 is TGTGCCACCAGCAGAGACGGGAGAGGGAACTATGGCTACACCTTC. This encodes CATSRDGRGNYGYTF. The chain recombines TRBV15 with TRBJ1-2; D gene unclear. V gave up 0 bases and J gave up 2 bases, with 10 bases separating them. Germline assignment: CDR1 LNHNV and CDR2 YYDKDF (reference sequence). CDR3 length: 15 residues. Complete variable domain (other parts from reference TRBV15 and TRBJ1-2): DAMVIQNPRYQVTQFGKPVTLSCSQTLNHNVMYWYQQKSSQAPKLLFHYYDKDFNNEADTPDNFQSRRPNTSFCFLDIRSPGLGDTAMYLCATSRDGRGNYGYTFGSGTRLTVV.

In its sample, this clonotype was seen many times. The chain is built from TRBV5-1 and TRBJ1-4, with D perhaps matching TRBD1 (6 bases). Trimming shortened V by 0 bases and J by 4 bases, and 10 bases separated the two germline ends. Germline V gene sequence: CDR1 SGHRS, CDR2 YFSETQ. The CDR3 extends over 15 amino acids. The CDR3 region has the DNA TGCGCCAGCAGCTTGGGGACAGCACTTAATGAAAAACTGTTTTTT. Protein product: CASSLGTALNEKLFF. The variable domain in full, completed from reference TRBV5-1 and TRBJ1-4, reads KAGVTQTPRYLIKTRGQQVTLSCSPISGHRSVSWYQQTPGQGLQFLFEYFSETQRNKGNFPGRFSGRQFSNSRSEMNVSTLELGDSALYLCASSLGTALNEKLFFGSGTQLSVL.

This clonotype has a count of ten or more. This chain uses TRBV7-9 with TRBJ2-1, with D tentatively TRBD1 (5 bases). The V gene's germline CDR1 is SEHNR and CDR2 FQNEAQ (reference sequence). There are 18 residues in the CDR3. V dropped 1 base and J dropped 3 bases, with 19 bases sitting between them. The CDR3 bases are TGTGCCAGCAGCTTAGAAGGGCAGGGTCCGGGCATCTACAATGAGCAGTTCTTC. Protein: CASSLEGQGPGIYNEQFF. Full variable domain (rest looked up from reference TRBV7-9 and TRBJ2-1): DTGVSQNPRHKITKRGQNVTFRCDPISEHNRLYWYRQTLGQGPEFLTYFQNEAQLEKSRLLSDRFSAERPKGSFSTLEIQRTEQGDSAMYLCASSLEGQGPGIYNEQFFGPGTRLTVL.

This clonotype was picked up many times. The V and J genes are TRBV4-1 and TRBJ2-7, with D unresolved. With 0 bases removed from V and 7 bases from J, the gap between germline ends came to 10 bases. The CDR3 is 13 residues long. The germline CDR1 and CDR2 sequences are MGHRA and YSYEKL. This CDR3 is CASSQENGLEQYF. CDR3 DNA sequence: TGCGCCAGCAGCCAAGAAAACGGTTTGGAGCAGTACTTC.

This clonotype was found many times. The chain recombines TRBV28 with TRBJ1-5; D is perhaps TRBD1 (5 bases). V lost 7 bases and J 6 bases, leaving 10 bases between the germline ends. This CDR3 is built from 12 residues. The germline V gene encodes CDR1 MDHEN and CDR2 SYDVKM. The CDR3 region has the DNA TGTGCCAGCACTTTGAGGGGTCAGCCCCAGCATTTT. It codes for CASTLRGQPQHF. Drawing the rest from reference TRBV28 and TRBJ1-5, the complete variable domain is DVKVTQSSRYLVKRTGEKVFLECVQDMDHENMFWYRQDPGLGLRLIYFSYDVKMKEKGDIPEGYSVSREKKERFSLILESASTNQTSMYLCASTLRGQPQHFGDGTRLSIL.

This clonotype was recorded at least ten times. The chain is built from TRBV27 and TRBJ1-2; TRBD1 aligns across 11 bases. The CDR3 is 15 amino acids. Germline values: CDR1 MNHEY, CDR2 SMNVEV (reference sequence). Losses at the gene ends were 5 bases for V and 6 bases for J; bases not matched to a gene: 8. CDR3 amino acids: CASSRGQGAVNGYTF. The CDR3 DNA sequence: TGTGCCAGCAGTCGCGGACAGGGGGCAGTTAATGGCTACACCTTC.

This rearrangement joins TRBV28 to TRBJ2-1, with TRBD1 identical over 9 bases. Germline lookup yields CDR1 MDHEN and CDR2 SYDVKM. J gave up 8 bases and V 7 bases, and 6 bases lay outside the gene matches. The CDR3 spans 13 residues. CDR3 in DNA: TGTGCCAGCACCGGGACAGGGAGGGATGAGCAGTTCTTC. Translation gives CASTGTGRDEQFF.

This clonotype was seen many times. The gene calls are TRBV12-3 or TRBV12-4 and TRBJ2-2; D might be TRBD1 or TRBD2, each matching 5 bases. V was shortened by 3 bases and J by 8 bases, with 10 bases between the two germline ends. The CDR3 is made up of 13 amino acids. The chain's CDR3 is CASSLRDGGELFF. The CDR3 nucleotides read TGTGCCAGCAGTTTGAGGGACGGAGGGGAGCTGTTTTTT.

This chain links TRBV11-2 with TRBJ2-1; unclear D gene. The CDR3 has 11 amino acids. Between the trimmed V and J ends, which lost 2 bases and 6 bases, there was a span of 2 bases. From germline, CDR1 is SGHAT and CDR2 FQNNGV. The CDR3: CASSLSNEQFF. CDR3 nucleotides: TGTGCCAGCAGCTTAAGCAATGAGCAGTTCTTC.

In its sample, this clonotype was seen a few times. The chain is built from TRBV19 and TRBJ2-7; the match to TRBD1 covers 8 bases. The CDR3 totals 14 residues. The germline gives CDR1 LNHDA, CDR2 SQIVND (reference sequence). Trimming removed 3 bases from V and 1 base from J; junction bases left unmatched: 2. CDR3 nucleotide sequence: TGTGCCAGTAGTATGACAGGGGCTTCCTACGAGCAGTACTTC. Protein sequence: CASSMTGASYEQYF.

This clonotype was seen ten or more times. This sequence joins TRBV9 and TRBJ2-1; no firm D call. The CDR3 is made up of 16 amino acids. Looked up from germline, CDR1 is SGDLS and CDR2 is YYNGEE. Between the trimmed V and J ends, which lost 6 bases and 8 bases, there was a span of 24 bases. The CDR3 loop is CASTTKAAGYIDEQFF. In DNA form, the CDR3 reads TGTGCCAGCACGACCAAAGCTGCTGGGTATATCGATGAGCAGTTCTTC. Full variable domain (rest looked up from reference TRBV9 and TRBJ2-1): DSGVTQTPKHLITATGQRVTLRCSPRSGDLSVYWYQQSLDQGLQFLIQYYNGEERAKGNILERFSAQQFPDLHSELNLSSLELGDSALYFCASTTKAAGYIDEQFFGPGTRLTVL.